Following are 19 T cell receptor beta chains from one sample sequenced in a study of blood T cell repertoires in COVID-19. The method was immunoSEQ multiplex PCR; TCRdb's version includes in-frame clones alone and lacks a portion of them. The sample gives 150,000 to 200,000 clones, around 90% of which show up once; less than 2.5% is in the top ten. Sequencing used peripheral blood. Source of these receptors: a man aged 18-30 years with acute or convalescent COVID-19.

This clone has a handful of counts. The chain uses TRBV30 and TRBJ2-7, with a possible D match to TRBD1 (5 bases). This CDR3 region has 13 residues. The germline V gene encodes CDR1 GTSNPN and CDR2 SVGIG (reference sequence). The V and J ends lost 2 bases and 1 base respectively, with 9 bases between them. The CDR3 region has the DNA TGTGCCTGGAGTACAGGACAATCCTACGAGCAGTACTTC. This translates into CAWSTGQSYEQYF.

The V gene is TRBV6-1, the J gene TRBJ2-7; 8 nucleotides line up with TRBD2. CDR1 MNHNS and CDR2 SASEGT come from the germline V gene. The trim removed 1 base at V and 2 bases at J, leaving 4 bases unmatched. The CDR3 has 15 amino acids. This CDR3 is CASSEGGRFPYEQYF. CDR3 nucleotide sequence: TGTGCCAGCAGTGAAGGCGGGAGGTTCCCCTACGAGCAGTACTTC.

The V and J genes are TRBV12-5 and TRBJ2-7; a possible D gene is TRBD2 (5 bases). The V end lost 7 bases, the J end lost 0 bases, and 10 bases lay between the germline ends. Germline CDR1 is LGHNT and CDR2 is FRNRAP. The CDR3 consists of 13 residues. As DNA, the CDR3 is TGTGCTAGTGCCGTGGACTTCTCCTACGAGCAGTACTTC. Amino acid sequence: CASAVDFSYEQYF. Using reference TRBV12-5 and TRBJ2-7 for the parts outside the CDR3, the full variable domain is DARVTQTPRHKVTEMGQEVTMRCQPILGHNTVFWYRQTMMQGLELLAYFRNRAPLDDSGMPKDRFSAEMPDATLATLKIQPSEPRDSAVYFCASAVDFSYEQYFGPGTRLTVT.

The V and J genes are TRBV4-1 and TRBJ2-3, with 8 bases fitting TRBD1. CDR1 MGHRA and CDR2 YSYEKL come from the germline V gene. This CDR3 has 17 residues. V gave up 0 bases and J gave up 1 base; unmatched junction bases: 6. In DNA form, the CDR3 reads TGCGCCAGCAGCCAAGAAGAGTCGACAGGGGGCACAGATACGCAGTATTTT. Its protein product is CASSQEESTGGTDTQYF.

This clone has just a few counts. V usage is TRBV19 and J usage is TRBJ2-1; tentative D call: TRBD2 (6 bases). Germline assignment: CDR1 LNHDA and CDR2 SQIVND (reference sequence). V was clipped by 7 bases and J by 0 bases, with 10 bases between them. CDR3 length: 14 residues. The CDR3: CASTVADSYNEQFF. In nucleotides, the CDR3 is TGTGCCAGTACCGTAGCGGACTCCTACAATGAGCAGTTCTTC.

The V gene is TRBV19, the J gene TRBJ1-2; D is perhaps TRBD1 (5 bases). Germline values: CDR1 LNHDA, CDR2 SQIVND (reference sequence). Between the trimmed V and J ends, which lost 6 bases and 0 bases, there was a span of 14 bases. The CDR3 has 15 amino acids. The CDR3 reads CASRTGTFTNYGYTF. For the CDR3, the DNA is TGTGCCAGTAGAACAGGAACATTCACTAACTATGGCTACACCTTC.

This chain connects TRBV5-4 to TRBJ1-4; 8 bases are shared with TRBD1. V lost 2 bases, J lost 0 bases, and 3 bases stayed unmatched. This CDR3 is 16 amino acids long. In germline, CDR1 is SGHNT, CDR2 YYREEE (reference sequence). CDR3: CASSLRGQATNEKLFF. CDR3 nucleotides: TGTGCCAGCAGCTTAAGGGGACAGGCAACTAATGAAAAACTGTTTTTT.

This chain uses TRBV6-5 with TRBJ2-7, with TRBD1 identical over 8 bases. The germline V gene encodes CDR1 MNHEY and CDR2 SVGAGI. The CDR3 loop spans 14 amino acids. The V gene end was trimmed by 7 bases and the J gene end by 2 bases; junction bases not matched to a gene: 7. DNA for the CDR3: TGTGCCAGCACCACCGGGACAGGACCCTACGAGCAGTACTTC. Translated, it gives CASTTGTGPYEQYF.

The chain's CDR3 is CASSLGLAGRSDTQYF. The CDR3 DNA sequence: TGTGCCAGCAGCCTTGGACTAGCGGGAAGGTCAGATACGCAGTATTTT. J is TRBJ2-3 and V is TRBV14, with 12 bases fitting TRBD2. Trimming took 4 bases from V and 4 from J; bases not matched to a gene: 6. Germline CDR1 reads SGHDN; CDR2 reads FVKESK. There are 16 residues in the CDR3.

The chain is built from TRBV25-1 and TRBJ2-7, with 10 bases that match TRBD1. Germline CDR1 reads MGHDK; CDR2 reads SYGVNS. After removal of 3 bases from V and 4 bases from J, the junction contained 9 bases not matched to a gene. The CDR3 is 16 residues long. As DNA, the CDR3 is TGTGCCAGCAGTGACCCGACCGGGACAGGGGCTTACGAGCAGTACTTC. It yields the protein CASSDPTGTGAYEQYF.

DNA of the CDR3: TGCGCCAACGGGACATCCTACGAGCAGTACTTC. It translates to CANGTSYEQYF. This chain joins TRBV10-1 and TRBJ2-7, with D possibly TRBD1 on 6 matching bases. Germline V gene data show CDR1 as WNHNN and CDR2 as SYGVQD (reference sequence). V was cut by 10 bases and J by 1 base, with 8 bases left in between. The CDR3 is made up of 11 amino acids.

DNA of the CDR3: TGCGCCAGCAGCGATATCAGGACAGGGTCCCCTGGTGAAGCTTTCTTT. Protein product: CASSDIRTGSPGEAFF. The chain has TRBV5-1 and TRBJ1-1, with TRBD1 identical over 8 bases. Germline trimming cut 4 bases from V and 7 bases from J; bases unmatched to any gene: 15. Per the germline V gene, CDR1 is SGHRS and CDR2 is YFSETQ. This CDR3 is built from 16 residues.

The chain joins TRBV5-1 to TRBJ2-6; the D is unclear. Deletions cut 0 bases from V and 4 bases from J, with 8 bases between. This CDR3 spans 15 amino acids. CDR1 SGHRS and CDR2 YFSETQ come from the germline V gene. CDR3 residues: CASSLEFRGANVLTF. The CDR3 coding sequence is TGCGCCAGCAGCTTGGAGTTCCGGGGGGCCAACGTCCTGACTTTC.

CDR3 region: CASSLDLVTQYF. The CDR3 nucleotides read TGCGCCAGCAGCTTGGACTTAGTTACGCAGTATTTT. The chain links TRBV5-1 to TRBJ2-3, with no clear D. CDR3 length: 12 amino acids. V was cut by 0 bases and J by 8 bases, with 7 bases left in between. Germline V gene lookup returns CDR1 SGHRS and CDR2 YFSETQ.

The CDR3, as DNA: TGTGCCAGCAGCCAGGAGGGAGGTACTGAAGCTTTCTTT. Translating gives CASSQEGGTEAFF. The chain employs TRBV7-9 and TRBJ1-1, with D uncertain. Trimming removed 5 bases from V and 5 bases from J, with 12 bases in between. The CDR3 runs to 13 residues. Germline V gene data show CDR1 as SEHNR and CDR2 as FQNEAQ (reference sequence).

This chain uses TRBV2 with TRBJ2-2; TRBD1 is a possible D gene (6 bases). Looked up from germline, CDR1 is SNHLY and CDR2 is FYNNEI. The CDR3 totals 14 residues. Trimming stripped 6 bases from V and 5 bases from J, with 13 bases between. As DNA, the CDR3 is TGTGCCAGCAGGCCCCAGCAGGGGACCGGGGAGCTGTTTTTT. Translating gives CASRPQQGTGELFF.

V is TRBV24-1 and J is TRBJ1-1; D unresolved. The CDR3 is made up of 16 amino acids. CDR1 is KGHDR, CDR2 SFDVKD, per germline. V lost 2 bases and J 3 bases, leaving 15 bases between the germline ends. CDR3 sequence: CATSDSSGEGYTEAFF. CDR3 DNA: TGTGCCACCAGTGATTCGTCAGGCGAGGGATACACTGAAGCTTTCTTT.

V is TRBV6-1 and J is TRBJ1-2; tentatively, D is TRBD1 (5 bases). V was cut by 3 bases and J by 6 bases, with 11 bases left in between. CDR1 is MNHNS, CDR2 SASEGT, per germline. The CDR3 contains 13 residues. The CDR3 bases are TGTGCCAGCAGTGACAGGGTTGCGAATGGCTACACCTTC. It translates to CASSDRVANGYTF.

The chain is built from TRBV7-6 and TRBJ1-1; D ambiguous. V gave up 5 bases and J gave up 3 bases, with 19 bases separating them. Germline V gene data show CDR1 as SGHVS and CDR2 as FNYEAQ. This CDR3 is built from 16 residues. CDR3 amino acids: CASSPERSSWYTEAFF. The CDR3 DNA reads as TGTGCCAGCAGCCCAGAACGGAGCTCGTGGTACACTGAAGCTTTCTTT.